This T cell receptor beta chain was profiled in a study of blood T cell repertoires in COVID-19 (dated by TCRdb to the early 2020s). In the study overall: Samples from collaborators originated in the United States, Italy and Spain and spanned both the acute and convalescent phases of COVID-19. The prospective study material was composed of cDNA or gDNA derived from T cells, B-cell-depleted T cells, or PBMCs. The dataset comprised deeply sampled blood TCRbeta repertoires from subjects exposed to, actively infected with, or recovered from COVID-19. The repertoires were released in a freely available public database intended as a resource for research on the immune response to SARS-CoV-2. Samples came from the ongoing ImmuneRACE study (first 160 participants) plus 1,254 subjects from 6 global collaborators. A de-identified subject ID, COVID-19 status, age in years and sex were almost always included in the sample metadata. Where available, HLA class I and class II types were obtained from metadata supplied by the sample provider rather than from assay-based typing.

Overall results and qualifications from the work: The quantity of clinical and demographic metadata differed by source and by participant and was supplied without curation.

The immunoSEQ Assay, a bias-controlled multiplex PCR, was used to amplify TCRbeta CDR3 regions from genomic DNA. The published analysis was carried out like this. The number of nucleated cells in each sample was estimated from the amplification of reference gene primers within the assay. Sequence reads were collapsed and filtered to measure the absolute abundance of every unique TCRbeta CDR3 rearrangement. For each sample, productive Simpson clonality was calculated by taking the square root of Simpson's diversity index across productive rearrangements. In TCRdb, the immuneACCESS table is reduced to in-frame sequences with V and J assigned. These tables do not hold every clone; where another copy was compared, an unresolved V gene accounts for under half, and the others remain unexplained. D and trimming come from the DNA, and the V and J calls and clone size come from that table. The sample table holds hundreds of thousands of clones, of which approximately 79% were seen once. The ten largest clones add up to around 3.9% of the sample.

V drops 4 bases and J drops 12 bases, leaving 13 bases in between. The germline V gene (reference sequence) sets CDR1 to LGHDT and CDR2 to YNNKEL. There are 12 amino acids in the CDR3, from cysteine to phenylalanine inclusive. Only the CDR3 part of the read is kept: 36 bases, read in frame from the first base. Details on this clone: The target of this receptor is not known. Base qualities were left out, and no much larger clone turns up one base away.

In the prospective study, participants were roughly 18 to 100 years old, resided in 24 geographic areas of the United States, and were enrolled through a virtual design. To assign participants to cohorts, the prospective study relied on clinical history that participants themselves reported in a screening survey and a study questionnaire. In the prospective study, whole blood, serum and a nasopharyngeal or oropharyngeal swab were collected from each participant by mobile phlebotomists. Prospective study participants could optionally give additional blood draws and questionnaires over an approximately two-month period. Blood samples from the prospective study were shipped frozen or at room temperature prior to DNA extraction.

The TCR sequence derives from a man in his thirties or forties with acute COVID-19. This receptor chain uses TRBV3-1 (or the pseudogene TRBV3-2) and TRBJ2-1; tentative D gene TRBD1, with 6 bases matching. Sequenced input: PBMCs or T cells enriched from blood (not recorded which). The nucleotide sequence reads as follows: TGTGCCAGCAGCCCACAGGGTTATTGGCAGTTCTTC. This codes for CASSPQGYWQFF.